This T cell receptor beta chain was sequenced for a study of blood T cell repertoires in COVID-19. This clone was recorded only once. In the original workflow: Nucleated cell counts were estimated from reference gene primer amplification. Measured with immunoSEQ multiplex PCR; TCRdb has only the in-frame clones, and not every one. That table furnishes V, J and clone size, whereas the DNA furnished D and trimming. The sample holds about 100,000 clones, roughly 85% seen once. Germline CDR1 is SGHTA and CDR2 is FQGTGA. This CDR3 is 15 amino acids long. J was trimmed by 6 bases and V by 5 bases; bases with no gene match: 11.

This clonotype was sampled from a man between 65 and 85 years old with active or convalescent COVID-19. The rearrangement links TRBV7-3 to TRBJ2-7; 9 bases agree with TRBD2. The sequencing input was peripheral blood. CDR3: CASSPPPGLASEQYF. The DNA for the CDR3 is TGTGCCAGCAGCCCACCCCCGGGACTAGCCTCCGAGCAGTACTTC. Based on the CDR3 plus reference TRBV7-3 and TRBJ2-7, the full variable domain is GAGVSQTPSNKVTEKGKYVELRCDPISGHTALYWYRQSLGQGPEFLIYFQGTGAADDSGLPNDRFFAVRPEGSVSTLKIQRTERGDSAVYLCASSPPPGLASEQYFGPGTRLTVT.